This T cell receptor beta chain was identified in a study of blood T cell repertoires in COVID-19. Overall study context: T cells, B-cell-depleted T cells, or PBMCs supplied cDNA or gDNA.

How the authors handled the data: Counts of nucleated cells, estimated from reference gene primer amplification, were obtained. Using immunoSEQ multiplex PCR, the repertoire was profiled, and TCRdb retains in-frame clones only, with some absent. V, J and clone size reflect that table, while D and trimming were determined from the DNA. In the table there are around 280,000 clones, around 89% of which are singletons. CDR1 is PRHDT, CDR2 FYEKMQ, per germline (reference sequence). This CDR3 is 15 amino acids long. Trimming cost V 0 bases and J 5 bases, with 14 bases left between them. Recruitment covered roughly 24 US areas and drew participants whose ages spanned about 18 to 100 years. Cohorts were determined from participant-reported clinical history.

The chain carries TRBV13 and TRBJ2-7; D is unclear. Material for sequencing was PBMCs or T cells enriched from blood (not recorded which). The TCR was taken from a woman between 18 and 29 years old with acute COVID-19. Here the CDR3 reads CASSLGTPPSDEQYF. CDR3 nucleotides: TGTGCCAGCAGCTTAGGCACCCCCCCCTCGGACGAGCAGTACTTC.